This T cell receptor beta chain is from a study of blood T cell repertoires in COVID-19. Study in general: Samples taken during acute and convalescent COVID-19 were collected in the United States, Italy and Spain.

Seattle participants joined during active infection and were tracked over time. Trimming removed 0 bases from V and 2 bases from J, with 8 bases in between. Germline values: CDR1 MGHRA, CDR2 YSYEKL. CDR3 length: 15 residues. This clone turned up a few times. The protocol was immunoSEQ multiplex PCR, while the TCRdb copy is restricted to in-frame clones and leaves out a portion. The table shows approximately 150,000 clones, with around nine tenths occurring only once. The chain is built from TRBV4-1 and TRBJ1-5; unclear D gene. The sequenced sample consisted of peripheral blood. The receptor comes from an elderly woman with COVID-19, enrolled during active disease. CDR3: CASSQEPGGNQPQHF. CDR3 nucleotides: TGCGCCAGCAGCCAAGAGCCCGGGGGCAATCAGCCCCAGCATTTT.